A selection of T cell receptor beta chains follows, all from one sample in a study of T-cell reconstitution after alpha-beta-depleted transplantation in children. MiXCR, run by TCRdb on the PCR reads, gives a single entry per CDR3 protein. Of 600,000 to 700,000 distinct CDR3 sequences listed, 16% are singletons. Sequenced material: PBMCs from the stem cell graft donor, taken from the stem cell graft. These receptors were obtained from a human donor who donated a stem cell graft to a child with acute myeloid leukemia. The CDR3 runs from the conserved cysteine through the conserved F or W. A D gene is named only where the DNA matches it firmly. Only some rows state a clone size, as once, few, many or a class for expanded clones.

clone size | J gene | V gene | D gene | CDR3 protein | CDR3 DNA
- | TRBJ2-1 | TRBV4-2 | - | CASSQGGWVNEQFF | TGTGCCAGCAGCCAGGGTGGATGGGTCAATGAGCAGTTCTTC
- | TRBJ2-3 | TRBV4-2 | - | CASSQEKATDTQYF | TGTGCCAGCAGCCAAGAGAAAGCCACAGATACGCAGTATTTT
few | TRBJ2-5 | TRBV12-3/TRBV12-4 | TRBD2 | CASSLHLAGGLETQYF | TGTGCCAGCAGCTTACATCTAGCGGGGGGACTAGAGACCCAGTACTTC
few | TRBJ1-4 | TRBV5-5 | - | CASSLDGFGEKLFF | TGTGCCAGCAGCTTGGACGGGTTTGGCGAAAAACTGTTTTTT
- | TRBJ2-5 | TRBV4-1 | - | CASSQDTSFRTQYF | TGCGCCAGCAGCCAAGATACTAGTTTTAGGACCCAGTACTTC
many | TRBJ2-5 | TRBV5-5 | - | CASRSGTPRETQYF | TGTGCCAGCAGATCTGGGACGCCGAGGGAGACCCAGTACTTC
many | TRBJ2-7 | TRBV13 | - | CASTNRVTYEQYF | TGTGCCAGCACGAACAGGGTCACCTACGAGCAGTACTTC
many | TRBJ2-5 | TRBV20-1 | - | CSARTVRAPGETQYF | TGCAGTGCTAGGACCGTGCGGGCACCCGGAGAGACCCAGTACTTC
many | TRBJ2-3 | TRBV20-1 | TRBD2 | CSAPLAGGSTDTQYF | TGCAGTGCACCCCTAGCGGGGGGTAGCACAGATACGCAGTATTTT
few | TRBJ2-1 | TRBV28 | - | CASSTYGEGYVHYNEQFF | TGTGCCAGCAGTACCTACGGCGAAGGGTATGTCCATTACAATGAGCAGTTCTTC
few | TRBJ1-1 | TRBV25-1 | - | CASSELGERGTEAFF | TGTGCCAGCAGTGAATTGGGGGAACGAGGCACTGAAGCTTTCTTT
- | TRBJ2-5 | TRBV12-5 | - | CASGPGLAGQETQYF | TGTGCTAGTGGTCCTGGTCTCGCGGGACAAGAGACCCAGTACTTC
many | TRBJ1-2 | TRBV15 | - | CATSRDLPTTYGYTF | TGTGCCACCAGCAGAGATTTACCGACGACCTATGGCTACACCTTC
few | TRBJ1-1 | TRBV5-1 | TRBD1 | CASSFRTYDRGRVNTEAFF | TGCGCCAGCAGCTTTCGCACCTACGACAGGGGGCGCGTGAACACTGAAGCTTTCTTT
few | TRBJ2-7 | TRBV11-2 | - | CASSQAPANILSTYEQYF | TGTGCCAGCAGCCAGGCCCCGGCGAACATATTGTCAACCTACGAGCAGTACTTC
few | TRBJ2-7 | TRBV20-1 | - | CSARRQLAYEQYF | TGCAGTGCTAGGAGGCAACTTGCCTACGAGCAGTACTTC
many | TRBJ2-1 | TRBV20-1 | TRBD2 | CSASQRLAGYEQFF | TGCAGTGCGAGTCAACGACTAGCGGGGTATGAGCAGTTCTTC
- | TRBJ2-1 | TRBV20-1 | - | CSAPQYSSYNEQFF | TGCAGTGCTCCCCAGTACAGCTCCTACAATGAGCAGTTCTTC
many | TRBJ1-5 | TRBV7-2 | - | CASSLSPGRQQPQHF | TGTGCCAGCAGCTTATCCCCAGGGCGGCAACAGCCCCAGCATTTT
- | TRBJ2-1 | TRBV28 | TRBD1 | CASSLGGGQGMFF | TGTGCCAGCAGTTTAGGGGGAGGACAGGGGATGTTCTTC
few | TRBJ1-5 | TRBV6-2/TRBV6-3 | - | CASSQLRGPASNQPQHF | TGTGCCAGCAGCCAGCTCCGCGGGCCAGCCAGCAATCAGCCCCAGCATTTT
many | TRBJ1-1 | TRBV20-1 | TRBD1 | CSARAHGTVSTEAFF | TGCAGTGCTAGAGCCCACGGGACAGTGAGCACTGAAGCTTTCTTT
many | TRBJ2-1 | TRBV7-6 | TRBD1 | CASSLYGTATTPTHYNEQFF | TGTGCCAGCAGCTTATACGGGACAGCAACAACACCGACCCACTACAATGAGCAGTTCTTC
few | TRBJ1-2 | TRBV12-3/TRBV12-4 | - | CASRGQPYGYTF | TGTGCCAGCAGGGGGCAGCCCTATGGCTACACCTTC